This TCR beta chain derives from a study of cytomegalovirus exposure and HLA in healthy donors. Data came from immunoSEQ multiplex PCR; TCRdb stores just in-frame clones and leaves some out. There are fewer than 200,000 clones in the sample; 75% to 90% occur only once, and approximately 2.2% lies in the top ten. The CDR3 loop spans 12 amino acids. CDR1 is SGHDT and CDR2 is YYEEEE in the germline V gene. The V and J ends lost 6 bases and 6 bases respectively, with 11 bases between them. This TCR derives from a woman aged 18-29 years in good health and CMV-seronegative. The chain employs TRBV5-6 and TRBJ2-3; a possible D gene is TRBD1 (5 bases). The sequencing input was PBMCs. The CDR3 coding sequence is TGTGCCAGCAAGGGGCAGAGGGATACGCAGTATTTT. Its translation: CASKGQRDTQYF.